These T cell receptor beta chains were read from a single sample in a study of T cell repertoires in cytomegalovirus infection. Their target antigens are unknown. MiXCR was run by TCRdb on the reads, yielding one entry per CDR3 protein. The sample has roughly 570,000 distinct CDR3 sequences; around 40% are singletons. Here the sequenced sample was cultured PBMCs, taken from culture after CMV antigen stimulation. These receptors were taken from a human donor in good health (CMV status not recorded). Some clones in this sample may be carry-over from other donors' samples. Both conserved end residues are part of each CDR3. Fields, in order: clone size, J gene, D gene, V gene, CDR3 DNA, CDR3 protein. The D gene is left open where the match is weak. Rows give clone size only sometimes, using once, few, many, or a class for an expanded clone.

>.|TRBJ1-6|.|TRBV4-1
TGTGCCAGCGGTACCGGGACACCAAGCTCCTATAATTCACCCCTCCACTTT
CASGTGTPSSYNSPLHF
>few|TRBJ2-5|.|TRBV7-9
TGTGCCAGCAGCCCCCCCCGCCTAGGTGGGACCCAGTACTTC
CASSPPRLGGTQYF
>few|TRBJ2-5|TRBD1|TRBV30
TGTGCCTGGAGTGTACCGACAGGGGGTTTCCAAGAGACCCAGTACTTC
CAWSVPTGGFQETQYF
>few|TRBJ2-5|.|TRBV7-6
TGTGCCAGCAGCCAAGAGGTCGTGGAGACCCAGTACTTC
CASSQEVVETQYF
>.|TRBJ2-1|TRBD1|TRBV24-1
TGTGCCACCAGTGAGGTGAACAGGGGGACGAATGAGCAGTTCTTC
CATSEVNRGTNEQFF
>.|TRBJ2-5|.|TRBV25-1
TGTGCCAGCACTGATGGCGAGACCCAGTACTTC
CASTDGETQYF
>few|TRBJ1-6|.|TRBV5-4
TGTGCCAGCAGTATTTGGGGAGGGGCCGCGGGGTATTCACCCCTCCACTTT
CASSIWGGAAGYSPLHF
>.|TRBJ2-7|.|TRBV6-2/TRBV6-3
TGTGCCAGCAGTAAGCACTACGAGCAGTACTTC
CASSKHYEQYF
>.|TRBJ1-6|TRBD1|TRBV14
TGTGCCAGCAGCCGGACAGGGGGTTGGTCACCCCTCCACTTT
CASSRTGGWSPLHF
>.|TRBJ2-5|TRBD2|TRBV20-1
TGCAGCGGGAGGGCCGGAGGGGTAGAGACCCAGTACTTC
CSGRAGGVETQYF
>once|TRBJ1-5|.|TRBV23-1
TGCGCCAGCAGTTTCGTCAAGTGCTTT
CASSFVKCF
>.|TRBJ1-2|.|TRBV6-2/TRBV6-3
TGTGCCAGCACCACAGGCTCGGGACTCCGTGGCTACACCTTC
CASTTGSGLRGYTF
>many|TRBJ1-4|TRBD1|TRBV7-2
TGTGCCAGCAGTACACAGGGGTCTGGTGAAAAACTGTTTTTT
CASSTQGSGEKLFF
>.|TRBJ2-3|.|TRBV20-1
TGCAGTACTAAGGCCACAGATACGCAGTATTTT
CSTKATDTQYF